Detailed here is one T cell receptor beta chain. Its antigen is currently unknown. This sample is drawn from a study of T cells after yellow fever vaccination. This CDR3 comprises 20 residues. Germline CDR1 SGHVS, CDR2 FQNEAQ. Trimming removed 4 bases at V and 3 bases at J, with 29 bases between. Study-wide results and limits: FACS-sorted repertoires might harbor abundant contaminating clonotypes from the bulk population. A weaker but faster secondary response was observed, peaking on day 5 versus 15.

5'RACE template switching produced TCR cDNA carrying a universal primer site and UMIs. TCRdb reprocessed the 5' RACE reads with MiXCR, giving one entry per CDR3 protein. The sample yields 620,000 or so distinct CDR3 sequences, 12% seen once. This chain joins TRBV7-8 and TRBJ2-3, with D perhaps TRBD2 (6 bases). Sequencing was performed on PBMCs, taken on the day of the yellow fever booster vaccination. This clonotype originated in a young man who received the YFV17D yellow fever vaccine. CDR3 residues: CASSSRRAGLPRGKTDTQYF. CDR3 nucleotides: TGTGCCAGCAGCTCTAGACGGGCGGGACTCCCCAGAGGCAAGACAGATACGCAGTATTTT.